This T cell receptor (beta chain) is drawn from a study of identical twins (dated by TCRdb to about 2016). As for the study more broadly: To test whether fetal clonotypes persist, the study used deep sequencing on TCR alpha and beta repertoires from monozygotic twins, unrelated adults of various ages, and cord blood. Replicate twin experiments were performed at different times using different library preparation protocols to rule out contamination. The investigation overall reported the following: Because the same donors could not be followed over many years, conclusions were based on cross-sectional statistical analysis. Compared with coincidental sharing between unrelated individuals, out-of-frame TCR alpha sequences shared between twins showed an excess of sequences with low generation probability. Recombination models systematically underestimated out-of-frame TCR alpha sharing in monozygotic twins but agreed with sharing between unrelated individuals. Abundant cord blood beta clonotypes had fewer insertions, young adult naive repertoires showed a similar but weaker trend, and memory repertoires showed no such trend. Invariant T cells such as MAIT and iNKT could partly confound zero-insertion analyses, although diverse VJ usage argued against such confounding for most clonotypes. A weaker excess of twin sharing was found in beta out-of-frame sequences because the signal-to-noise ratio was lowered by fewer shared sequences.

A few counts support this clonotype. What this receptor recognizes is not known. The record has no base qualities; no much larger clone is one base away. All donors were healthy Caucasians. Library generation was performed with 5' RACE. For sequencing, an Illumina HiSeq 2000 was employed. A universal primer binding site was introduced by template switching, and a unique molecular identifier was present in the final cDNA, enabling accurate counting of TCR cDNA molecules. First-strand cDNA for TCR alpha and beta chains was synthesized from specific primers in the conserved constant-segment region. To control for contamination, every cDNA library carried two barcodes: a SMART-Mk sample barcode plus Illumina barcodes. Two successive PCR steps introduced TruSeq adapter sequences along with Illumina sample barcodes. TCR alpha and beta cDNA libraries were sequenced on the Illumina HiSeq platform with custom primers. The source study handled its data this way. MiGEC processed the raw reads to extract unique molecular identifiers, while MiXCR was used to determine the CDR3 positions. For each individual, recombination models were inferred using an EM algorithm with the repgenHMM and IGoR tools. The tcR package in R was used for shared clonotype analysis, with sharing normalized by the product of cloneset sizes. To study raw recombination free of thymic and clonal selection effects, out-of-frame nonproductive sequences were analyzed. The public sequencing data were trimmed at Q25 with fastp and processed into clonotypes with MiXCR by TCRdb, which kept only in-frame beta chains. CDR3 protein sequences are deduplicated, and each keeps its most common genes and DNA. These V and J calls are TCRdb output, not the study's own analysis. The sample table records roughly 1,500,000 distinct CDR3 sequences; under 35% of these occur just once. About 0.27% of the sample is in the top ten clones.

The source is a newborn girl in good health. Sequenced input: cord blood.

The CDR3 region has the sequence CASSLSWRGETQYF. The base sequence is TGTGCCAGCAGCTTATCCTGGCGCGGGGAGACCCAGTACTTC. This chain joins TRBV7-2 to TRBJ2-5, and the D gene may be TRBD2, 5 bases matching. Reading the germline V gene gives CDR1 SGHTA and CDR2 FQGNSA. Between the V and J ends, shortened by 2 bases and 5 bases respectively, the junction contains 12 bases. The CDR3 spans 14 residues, from the cysteine through the phenylalanine. The kept DNA is CDR3 alone, 42 bases in frame from the first base.